The 9 T cell receptor beta chains given below trace back to one sample, sequenced in a study of identical twins (dated by TCRdb to about 2016). Library creation used 5' RACE. The instrument given in TCRdb is Illumina HiSeq 2000. TCRdb reprocessing: public reads trimmed at Q25 with fastp, clones called with MiXCR, in-frame beta chains kept. Rows are unified per CDR3 protein, each entry keeping the most common DNA and genes. The sample table holds under 300,000 distinct CDR3 sequences, of which around 15% were seen once. Clones ranked in the top ten supply about 9% of the sample. Sample: memory (CD45RO+) T cells sorted from blood. The intended sense of this specimen's cell subset or site label: CD45RO+ enriched T cells. These receptors were obtained from a woman younger than 35 in good health.

The CDR3 spells CASSYDWTQVDTQYF. The CDR3 DNA follows: TGTGCCAGCAGCTATGACTGGACCCAAGTAGATACGCAGTATTTT. The chain joins TRBV7-6 to TRBJ2-3; no firm D call. There are 15 residues in the CDR3. V shed 4 bases and J shed 5 bases, with 16 bases lying between them. From germline, CDR1 is SGHVS and CDR2 FNYEAQ.

There are a few counts of this clonotype. The chain uses TRBV18 and TRBJ1-2; 8 positions agree with TRBD1. The CDR3 runs 17 residues. Germline V gene sequence: CDR1 KGHSH, CDR2 LQKENI. The J segment lost 3 bases and the V segment lost 3 bases, leaving 12 bases of the junction unmatched. The DNA of the CDR3 is TGTGCCAGCTCACCCCGACCTGGGACAGGTGCGGACTATGGCTACACCTTC. Translation gives CASSPRPGTGADYGYTF. Variable domain in full (rest from reference TRBV18 and TRBJ1-2): NAGVMQNPRHLVRRRGQEARLRCSPMKGHSHVYWYRQLPEEGLKFMVYLQKENIIDESGMPKERFSAEFPKEGPSILRIQQVVRGDSAAYFCASSPRPGTGADYGYTFGSGTRLTVV.

This clonotype was counted at least ten times. The chain employs TRBV15 and TRBJ1-5; D not certain. CDR3 length: 12 residues. Germline-derived CDR1 and CDR2 are LNHNV and YYDKDF (reference sequence). V was trimmed by 8 bases and J by 9 bases, leaving 14 bases between them. The CDR3 spells CATGDGVLPQHF. The CDR3, as DNA: TGTGCCACCGGGGATGGGGTGCTGCCCCAGCATTTT.

This clonotype was seen a handful of times. The CDR3, as DNA: TGTGCCAGCAGTACCCCAGGGAGCGGGAGATCCTACGAGCAGTACTTC. It codes for CASSTPGSGRSYEQYF. The chain recombines TRBV6-1 with TRBJ2-7; 8 bases are shared with TRBD2. The J segment lost 1 base and the V segment lost 5 bases, leaving 10 bases of the junction unmatched. Per the germline V gene, CDR1 is MNHNS and CDR2 is SASEGT. The CDR3 sequence is 16 residues long.

The genes are TRBV20-1 and TRBJ2-4; 14 bases line up with TRBD2. The germline V gene has CDR1 DFQATT and CDR2 SNEGSKA (reference sequence). The V gene end was trimmed by 6 bases and the J gene end by 6 bases; junction bases not matched to a gene: 4. The CDR3 runs 14 residues. This chain's CDR3 is CSAWTSGGLNIQYF. The CDR3 nucleotides read TGCAGTGCATGGACTAGCGGGGGGCTAAACATTCAGTACTTC.

This chain joins TRBV20-1 and TRBJ1-5, with 7 bases matching TRBD1. Germline V CDR1 and CDR2: DFQATT, SNEGSKA (reference sequence). The CDR3 spans 12 residues. Trimming removed 4 bases from V and 6 bases from J; junction bases left unmatched: 3. The DNA for the CDR3 is TGCAGTGCTACTACAGGGGTTCAGCCCCAGCATTTT. It yields the protein CSATTGVQPQHF.

V and J are TRBV29-1 and TRBJ2-7, with a possible D match to TRBD1 (6 bases). Trimming removed 6 bases at V and 3 bases at J, with 15 bases between. Germline CDR1 reads SQVTM; CDR2 reads ANQGSEA. The CDR3 covers 13 residues. CDR3 sequence: CSVYNRDIYEQYF. The CDR3, as DNA: TGCAGCGTCTATAACAGGGACATCTACGAGCAGTACTTC.

This clonotype was observed a handful of times. The CDR3 DNA sequence: TGTGCCAGCAGCCGGGGCTCGGGGGCAGGAACTGAAGCTTTCTTT. It specifies CASSRGSGAGTEAFF. J is TRBJ1-1 and V is TRBV3-1; D is perhaps TRBD1 (6 bases). The CDR3 is made up of 15 amino acids. Trimming shortened V by 4 bases and J by 5 bases, and 17 bases separated the two germline ends. Germline lookup yields CDR1 LGHDT and CDR2 YNNKEL (reference sequence).

Many counts were recorded for this clonotype. The chain uses TRBV5-1 and TRBJ1-5; D not resolved. There are 13 residues in the CDR3. Germline CDR1 is SGHRS and CDR2 is YFSETQ. V was shortened by 1 base and J by 1 base, with 3 bases between the two germline ends. CDR3 loop: CASSLKSNQPQHF. In DNA form, the CDR3 reads TGCGCCAGCAGCTTGAAAAGCAATCAGCCCCAGCATTTT.